Each of the 20 T cell receptor beta chains below was sequenced from the same sample in a study of CD8 T cells in ankylosing spondylitis. A single record per CDR3 protein comes from TCRdb applying MiXCR to the 5' RACE reads. The profile shows 200,000 to 250,000 distinct CDR3 sequences, 20% to 30% of them singletons. Sequencing was done on a sample of blood, either unsorted or a sorted T cell fraction (not recorded which). The receptor source for this set is a male donor with ankylosing spondylitis or in good health (not recorded which).

This clonotype has a single count. The rearrangement uses TRBV20-1 and TRBJ2-7; possibly TRBD1 for D (5 bases). CDR1 and CDR2 from the germline V gene are DFQATT and SNEGSKA (reference sequence). V was trimmed by 5 bases and J by 4 bases, leaving 12 bases between them. This CDR3 spans 12 amino acids. In DNA, the CDR3 is TGCAGTGCTCAGACAGAGACTTACGAGCAGTACTTC. This encodes CSAQTETYEQYF.

This clonotype was picked up many times. The chain uses TRBV4-1 and TRBJ2-3; D remains ambiguous. The CDR3 has 15 residues. Germline CDR1 reads MGHRA; CDR2 reads YSYEKL. Trimming took 0 bases from V and 0 from J, leaving 7 bases between them. The CDR3 here is CASSQDSRSTDTQYF. For the CDR3, the DNA is TGCGCCAGCAGCCAAGATAGTAGGAGCACAGATACGCAGTATTTT.

This clonotype was recorded once. This chain connects TRBV20-1 to TRBJ2-7, with no clear D. The CDR3 loop spans 12 amino acids. CDR1 is DFQATT, CDR2 SNEGSKA, per germline (reference sequence). Trimming pared 6 bases from V and 6 bases from J, leaving 15 bases between. The CDR3 DNA sequence: TGCAGTGCCATGGTACTCGGCGGCGAGCAGTACTTC. Protein: CSAMVLGGEQYF.

This clonotype showed up many times. The chain links TRBV7-2 to TRBJ2-3; the match to TRBD2 covers 8 bases. Trimming removed 5 bases from V and 5 bases from J; junction bases left unmatched: 15. This CDR3 has 17 residues. The germline CDR1 and CDR2 sequences are SGHTA and FQGNSA. CDR3 region: CASSSRGTSFILDTQYF. CDR3 sequence (DNA): TGTGCCAGCAGCAGCCGAGGGACTAGTTTTATCCTAGATACGCAGTATTTT.

CDR3 in amino acids: CAISPGLEYEQYF. In nucleotides, the CDR3 is TGTGCCATCAGTCCGGGACTAGAATACGAGCAGTACTTC. The chain joins TRBV10-3 to TRBJ2-7, with 8 bases fitting TRBD2. The germline V gene encodes CDR1 ENHRY and CDR2 SYGVKD. Trimming at V came to 5 bases and at J to 4 bases, leaving 4 bases not matched to a gene. The CDR3 is 13 residues long.

This clonotype came up a few times. This chain joins TRBV20-1 and TRBJ2-1, with 12 bases aligning to TRBD2. The CDR3 is made up of 14 amino acids. The trim removed 0 bases at V and 10 bases at J, leaving 4 bases unmatched. CDR1 and CDR2 from the germline V gene are DFQATT and SNEGSKA (reference sequence). The CDR3 nucleotides are TGCAGTGCTAGAGAGACTAGCGGGAGACGCGAGCAGTTCTTC. It yields the protein CSARETSGRREQFF.

V is TRBV7-9 and J is TRBJ1-1; D is unresolved. The CDR3 length is 14 residues. Germline values: CDR1 SEHNR, CDR2 FQNEAQ (reference sequence). With 2 bases removed from V and 1 base from J, the gap between germline ends came to 8 bases. The CDR3 DNA is TGTGCCAGCAGCTTACGGGAGGGGAACACTGAAGCTTTCTTT. Amino acids: CASSLREGNTEAFF.

This sequence joins TRBV11-2 and TRBJ2-1; 8 bases agree with TRBD2. The CDR3 extends over 14 amino acids. The germline CDR1 and CDR2 sequences are SGHAT and FQNNGV. The trim removed 1 base at V and 7 bases at J, leaving 3 bases unmatched. CDR3 sequence: CASSLASGGNEQFF. CDR3 nucleotides: TGTGCCAGCAGCTTAGCCAGCGGGGGAAATGAGCAGTTCTTC.

This clonotype occurred many times. The CDR3 loop is CASKGGRDTQYF. Here the CDR3 DNA reads TGTGCCAGCAAAGGGGGACGTGATACGCAGTATTTT. This chain uses TRBV6-5 with TRBJ2-3, with D perhaps TRBD1 (6 bases). The CDR3 is made up of 12 amino acids. Trimming removed 7 bases at V and 6 bases at J, with 11 bases between. Germline CDR1 reads MNHEY; CDR2 reads SVGAGI.

The table lists this clonotype with many counts. The CDR3 coding sequence is TGTGCCAGCAGCCTAACAACTAACTATGGCTACACCTTC. Protein product: CASSLTTNYGYTF. This chain uses TRBV5-5 with TRBJ1-2, with D unresolved. The V end lost 4 bases, the J end lost 0 bases, and 7 bases lay between the germline ends. This CDR3 comprises 13 residues. Germline loops: CDR1 SGHKS, CDR2 YYEKEE (reference sequence).

This clonotype has a count of ten or more. The chain couples TRBV4-2 to TRBJ2-3; 13 bases map to TRBD2. V shed 3 bases and J 4 bases; nucleotides not matched to a gene: 4. This CDR3 is 16 amino acids long. Germline V gives CDR1 LGHNA, CDR2 YNFKEQ. CDR3 in DNA: TGTGCCAGCAGCCACCCCGGACTAGCGGGAGCAGATACGCAGTATTTT. This encodes CASSHPGLAGADTQYF.

This clonotype was counted many times. This rearrangement joins TRBV7-3 to TRBJ2-5, with a tentative D call TRBD2 (6 bases). The CDR3 sequence is 15 residues long. V shed 3 bases and J shed 1 base, with 12 bases lying between them. Germline V lookup: CDR1 SGHTA, CDR2 FQGTGA. Here the CDR3 reads CASSLFPGLQETQYF. CDR3 nucleotide sequence: TGTGCCAGCAGCTTGTTCCCGGGACTCCAAGAGACCCAGTACTTC.

This clonotype was seen more than once but under ten times. This rearrangement joins TRBV6-1 to TRBJ2-4; possibly TRBD2 for D (6 bases). CDR3 size: 14 residues. V dropped 2 bases and J dropped 3 bases, with 8 bases sitting between them. The germline CDR1 and CDR2 sequences are MNHNS and SASEGT. CDR3 region: CASSEQGLKNIQYF. The CDR3 bases are TGTGCCAGCAGTGAACAGGGACTCAAAAACATTCAGTACTTC.

The chain combines TRBV20-1 with TRBJ2-1; D is unresolved. Trimming stripped 0 bases from V and 7 bases from J, with 7 bases between. The CDR3 loop spans 12 amino acids. CDR1 is DFQATT, CDR2 SNEGSKA, per germline (reference sequence). CDR3 DNA sequence: TGCAGTGCTAGAGATGAAGCGAATGAGCAGTTCTTC. Translated, it gives CSARDEANEQFF.

V is TRBV15 and J is TRBJ2-3; perhaps TRBD1 as D (6 bases). The CDR3 is 17 residues long. Germline-derived CDR1 and CDR2 are LNHNV and YYDKDF (reference sequence). V shed 5 bases and J shed 5 bases, with 23 bases lying between them. The CDR3 region has the DNA TGTGCCACCAGCGGCCTAGGACAGCGACTGTTGTTAGATACGCAGTATTTT. As protein: CATSGLGQRLLLDTQYF.

A few counts support this clonotype. The CDR3 DNA reads as TGCAGTGCCCCGGGACAGGTAAACAATGAGCAGTTCTTC. It is translated as CSAPGQVNNEQFF. V gene TRBV20-1 combines with J gene TRBJ2-1; TRBD1 aligns across 8 bases. Germline V gives CDR1 DFQATT, CDR2 SNEGSKA (reference sequence). This CDR3 is 13 amino acids long. Unmatched junction bases numbered 6, after V lost 6 bases and J lost 5 bases.

This clonotype was detected many times. This chain links TRBV12-3 or TRBV12-4 with TRBJ2-2; 9 bases fit TRBD1. This CDR3 region has 14 residues. Losses at the gene ends were 8 bases for V and 5 bases for J; bases not matched to a gene: 6. The CDR3 coding sequence is TGTGCCAGCGCCACAGGGGGCAATACCGGGGAGCTGTTTTTT. Translation gives CASATGGNTGELFF.

This clonotype was recorded many times. This sequence joins TRBV11-3 and TRBJ2-3; possible D gene TRBD2, 6 bases. There are 17 residues in the CDR3. Trimming shortened V by 0 bases and J by 0 bases, and 13 bases separated the two germline ends. Germline CDR1 is SGHNT and CDR2 is YENEEA. The CDR3 here is CASSLDALAASTDTQYF. In DNA, the CDR3 is TGTGCCAGCAGCTTAGATGCCTTAGCGGCAAGCACAGATACGCAGTATTTT.

This clonotype was picked up many times. The J gene is TRBJ2-5, the V gene TRBV6-2 or TRBV6-3, with unresolved D. Germline values: CDR1 MNHEY, CDR2 SVGEGT. V gave up 3 bases and J gave up 0 bases, with 11 bases separating them. This CDR3 spans 15 amino acids. This chain's CDR3 is CASSYGRRNQETQYF. The CDR3 DNA reads as TGTGCCAGCAGTTATGGTCGAAGGAACCAAGAGACCCAGTACTTC.

This clonotype was seen ten or more times. The rearrangement links TRBV29-1 to TRBJ2-1; tentatively, D is TRBD2 (6 bases). CDR3 length: 14 residues. The germline CDR1 and CDR2 sequences are SQVTM and ANQGSEA. Deletions cut 4 bases from V and 8 bases from J, with 18 bases between. CDR3 DNA: TGCAGCGTTGTCCCGAGACTAGAGGTAGATGAGCAGTTCTTC. It codes for CSVVPRLEVDEQFF.